Below are 5 T cell receptor beta chains sequenced from a single sample in a study of shared T cell receptors in the human thymus. Sequencing used immunoSEQ multiplex PCR; TCRdb keeps in-frame clones, though not all of them. Of 500,000 to 550,000 clones in the sample, more than 75% are singletons; the top ten hold less than 0.015%. The same specimen was also included in a second study, on human thymus T cells.

The source material was thymocytes. These receptor sequences come from a boy less than two years old with a congenital heart defect.

The chain is built from TRBV9 and TRBJ2-7, with TRBD1 matching 8 bases. V lost 3 bases to trimming and J lost 5 bases; unmatched junction nucleotides: 13. CDR1 SGDLS and CDR2 YYNGEE come from the germline V gene. The CDR3 contains 16 residues. The CDR3 DNA sequence: TGTGCCAGCAGCGCCCCCCGGACGGACAGGGTGGACGAGCAGTACTTC. Protein: CASSAPRTDRVDEQYF.

The chain carries TRBV13 and TRBJ2-7; 8 positions agree with TRBD2. Trimming removed 5 bases from V and 5 bases from J; junction bases left unmatched: 11. The germline CDR1 and CDR2 sequences are PRHDT and FYEKMQ (reference sequence). CDR3 size: 15 residues. CDR3 amino acids: CASSLSGETVHEQYF. As DNA, the CDR3 is TGTGCCAGCAGCCTTAGCGGGGAGACTGTACACGAGCAGTACTTC.

The genes are TRBV19 and TRBJ1-2; 8 bases match TRBD1. CDR3 size: 14 residues. V shed 5 bases and J 4 bases; nucleotides not matched to a gene: 6. The germline CDR1 and CDR2 sequences are LNHDA and SQIVND (reference sequence). CDR3 loop: CASSFDRGSYGYTF. CDR3 nucleotide sequence: TGTGCCAGTAGTTTTGACAGGGGCTCCTATGGCTACACCTTC.

The chain joins TRBV7-2 to TRBJ2-1; TRBD1 is a possible D gene (6 bases). Deletions cut 4 bases from V and 0 bases from J, with 16 bases between. Germline CDR1 reads SGHTA; CDR2 reads FQGNSA. The CDR3 contains 17 residues. DNA of the CDR3: TGTGCCAGCAGCTACTTACACGGGACAAACTCCTACAATGAGCAGTTCTTC. It codes for CASSYLHGTNSYNEQFF.

The DNA for the CDR3 is TGCGCCAGCAGCATCGAGCGGGACCCCTACTACGAGCAGTACTTC. The encoded protein is CASSIERDPYYEQYF. The chain links TRBV5-1 to TRBJ2-7; 7 nucleotides match TRBD2. Germline CDR1 is SGHRS and CDR2 is YFSETQ. The CDR3 loop spans 15 amino acids. Trimming took 4 bases from V and 3 from J; bases not matched to a gene: 10.